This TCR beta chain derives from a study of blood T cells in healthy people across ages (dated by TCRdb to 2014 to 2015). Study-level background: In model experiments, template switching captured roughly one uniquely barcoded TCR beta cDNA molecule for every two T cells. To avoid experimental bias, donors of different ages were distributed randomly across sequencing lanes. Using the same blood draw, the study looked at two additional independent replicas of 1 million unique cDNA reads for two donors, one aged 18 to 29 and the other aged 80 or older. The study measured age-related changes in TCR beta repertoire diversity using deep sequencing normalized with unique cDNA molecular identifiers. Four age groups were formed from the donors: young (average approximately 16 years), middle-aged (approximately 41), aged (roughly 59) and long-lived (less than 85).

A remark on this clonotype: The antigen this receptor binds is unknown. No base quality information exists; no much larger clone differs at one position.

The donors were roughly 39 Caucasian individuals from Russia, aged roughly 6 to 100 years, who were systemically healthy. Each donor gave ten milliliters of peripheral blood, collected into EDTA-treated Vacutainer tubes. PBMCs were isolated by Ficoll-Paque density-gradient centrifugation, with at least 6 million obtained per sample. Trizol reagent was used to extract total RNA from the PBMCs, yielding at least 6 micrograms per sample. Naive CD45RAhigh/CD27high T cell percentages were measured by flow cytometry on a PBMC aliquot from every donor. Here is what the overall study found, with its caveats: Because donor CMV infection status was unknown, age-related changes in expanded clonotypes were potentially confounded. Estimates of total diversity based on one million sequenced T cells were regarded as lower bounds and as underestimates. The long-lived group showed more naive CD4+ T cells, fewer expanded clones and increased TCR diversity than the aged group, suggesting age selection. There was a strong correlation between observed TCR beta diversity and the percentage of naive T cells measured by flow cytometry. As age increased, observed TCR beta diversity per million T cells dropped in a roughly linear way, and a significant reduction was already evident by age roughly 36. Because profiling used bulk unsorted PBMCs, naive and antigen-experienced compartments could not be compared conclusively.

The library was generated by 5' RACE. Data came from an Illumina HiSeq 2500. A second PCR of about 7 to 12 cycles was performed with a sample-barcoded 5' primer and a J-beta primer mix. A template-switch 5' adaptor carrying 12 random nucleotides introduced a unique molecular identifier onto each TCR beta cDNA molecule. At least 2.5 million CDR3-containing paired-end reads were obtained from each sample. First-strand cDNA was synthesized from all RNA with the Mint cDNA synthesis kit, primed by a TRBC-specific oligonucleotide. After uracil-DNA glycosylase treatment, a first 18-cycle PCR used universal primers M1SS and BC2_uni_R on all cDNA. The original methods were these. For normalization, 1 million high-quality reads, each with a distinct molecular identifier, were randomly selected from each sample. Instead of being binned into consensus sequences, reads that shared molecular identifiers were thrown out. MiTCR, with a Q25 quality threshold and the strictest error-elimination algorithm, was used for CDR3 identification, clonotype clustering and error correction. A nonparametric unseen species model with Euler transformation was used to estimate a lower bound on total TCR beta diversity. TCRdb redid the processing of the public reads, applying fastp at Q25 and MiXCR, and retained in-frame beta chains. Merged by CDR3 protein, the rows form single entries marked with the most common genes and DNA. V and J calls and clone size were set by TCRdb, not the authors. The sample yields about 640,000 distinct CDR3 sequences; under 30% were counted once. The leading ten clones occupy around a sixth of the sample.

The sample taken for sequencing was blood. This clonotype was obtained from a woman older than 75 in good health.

The CDR3: CASSLRTGWGDTQYF. The DNA sequence reads TGTGCCAGCAGCCTGAGGACAGGGTGGGGAGATACGCAGTATTTT. The chain links TRBV14 with TRBJ2-3; TRBD1 matches 8 bases in the middle. CDR3 length: 15 amino acids, cysteine to phenylalanine. Only CDR3 DNA remains: 45 bases, in frame from the first base. Trimming removed 4 bases from V and 5 bases from J; the gene matches leave 8 bases unexplained. Sequences SGHDN (CDR1) and FVKESK (CDR2) are obtained from the germline V gene.